This T cell receptor (beta chain) was sequenced during a study of graft-versus-host responses after intestinal transplantation. The overall study: Anti-thymocyte globulin induction was given to all recipients, followed by tacrolimus and steroids for around three years.

On this clone itself: The antigen remains undetermined.

The data were produced by immunoSEQ multiplex PCR, yet TCRdb's version contains in-frame clones alone and is incomplete. The sample contains tens of thousands of clones, about 93% of which appear only once. The study, taken as a whole, reports: Individuals who had graft-donor T cell macrochimerism had allografts that showed high graft-versus-host to host-versus-graft clonal ratios.

CDR1 is MNHEY and CDR2 is SMNVEV in the germline V gene (reference sequence). The CDR3 spans 13 residues. The V and J ends lost 7 bases and 6 bases respectively, with 14 bases between them. The source is a human donor who received an intestinal transplant. The rearrangement uses TRBV27 and TRBJ2-3; D is perhaps TRBD2 (7 bases). The input for sequencing was unstimulated CD8+ T cells sorted from spleen or lymph node cells, taken before intestinal transplant. CDR3 loop: CASISGGHDTQYF. The CDR3 nucleotides read TGTGCCAGCATTTCCGGGGGGCACGATACGCAGTATTTT.